Below, 26 T cell receptor beta chains from the same sample are listed, as sequenced in a study of lymphopenia after photon versus proton radiotherapy. Clones were read by immunoSEQ multiplex PCR, and TCRdb kept only the in-frame ones, dropping some. In the table there are some 55,000 clones, more than 70% of which are singletons. The specimen comprised peripheral blood, sampled from a patient treated with photon-based radiotherapy. These receptors came from a man aged 50 to 60 with gastric cancer.

The V gene is TRBV5-6, the J gene TRBJ2-5, with D maybe TRBD2 (5 bases). This CDR3 is built from 16 residues. Germline-derived CDR1 and CDR2 are SGHDT and YYEEEE. V lost 1 base, J lost 1 base, and 14 bases lay in between. In nucleotides, the CDR3 is TGTGCCAGCAGCTTGAGGCGCGGGCCCTCCCAAGAGACCCAGTACTTC. Protein sequence: CASSLRRGPSQETQYF.

This clone has more than one count but fewer than ten. The chain couples TRBV10-1 to TRBJ2-7; either TRBD1 or TRBD2 may supply D (5 bases each). The V gene's germline CDR1 is WNHNN and CDR2 SYGVQD (reference sequence). The CDR3 totals 13 residues. The V end was cut by 6 bases, the J end by 4 bases, with 13 bases between. The CDR3 bases are TGCGCCAGCAGCGCCGGGACGGATTACGAGCAGTACTTC. Its protein is CASSAGTDYEQYF.

The J gene is TRBJ1-5, the V gene TRBV6-6, with a weak D call TRBD1 (5 bases). Trimming left V 0 bases short and J 6 bases short, with 9 bases between. CDR1 and CDR2 from the germline V gene are MNHNY and SVGAGI (reference sequence). This CDR3 has 14 residues. CDR3 in DNA: TGTGCCAGCAGTTACTCCGACAGCTCTCAGCCCCAGCATTTT. Protein sequence: CASSYSDSSQPQHF.

Only a few counts were recorded for this clone. Other DNA sequences in this sample translate to the same CDR3. This chain uses TRBV5-1 with TRBJ2-7, with D perhaps TRBD1 or TRBD2 (6 bases each). This CDR3 spans 13 amino acids. CDR1 SGHRS and CDR2 YFSETQ come from the germline V gene. Trimming left V 1 base short and J 4 bases short, with 9 bases between. CDR3 region: CASSLRGEYEQYF. The DNA for the CDR3 is TGCGCCAGCAGCTTGAGGGGGGAGTACGAGCAGTACTTC.

The gene calls are TRBV6-1 and TRBJ1-1; D not certain. The V and J ends lost 4 bases and 6 bases respectively, with 18 bases between them. In germline, CDR1 is MNHNS, CDR2 SASEGT. CDR3 length: 15 amino acids. In DNA, the CDR3 is TGTGCCAGCAGTGTGCCGGGAACTGAGTCTGCTGAAGCTTTCTTT. It specifies CASSVPGTESAEAFF.

The chain employs TRBV14 and TRBJ2-6; D perhaps matches TRBD1 (6 bases). Germline assignment: CDR1 SGHDN and CDR2 FVKESK. There are 14 residues in the CDR3. The germline V and J ends were trimmed by 5 bases and 3 bases, with 8 bases remaining between them. DNA of the CDR3: TGTGCCAGCAGCGCACAGGGTGGGGCCAACGTCCTGACTTTC. This encodes CASSAQGGANVLTF.

As regards this clone: The junction departs from germline at one end; a sequencing error may be responsible. V usage is TRBV30 and J usage is TRBJ1-1, with D hard to call. The CDR3 runs 13 residues. From germline, CDR1 is GTSNPN and CDR2 SVGIG (reference sequence). CDR3 bases: TGTGCCTGGAACATGGGAACCAAGCCTGACGCTTTCTTT. Its translation is CAWNMGTKPDAFF.

This chain connects TRBV7-2 to TRBJ2-7; 12 bases align to TRBD2. After removal of 4 bases from V and 6 bases from J, the junction contained 16 bases not matched to a gene. Germline V gene sequence: CDR1 SGHTA, CDR2 FQGNSA. The CDR3 totals 18 residues. The CDR3: CASSSQPRLAGESREQYF. CDR3 bases: TGTGCCAGCAGCTCCCAGCCAAGACTAGCGGGAGAATCACGCGAGCAGTACTTC.

The chain is built from TRBV29-1 and TRBJ2-1, with 11 bases that match TRBD1. Trimming cost V 6 bases and J 6 bases; bases outside gene matches: 7. Germline loops: CDR1 SQVTM, CDR2 ANQGSEA. The CDR3 totals 14 residues. The DNA of the CDR3 is TGCAGCGTAGACGGACAGGGGGCGCCCAATGAGCAGTTCTTC. Its translation: CSVDGQGAPNEQFF.

The chain recombines TRBV20-1 with TRBJ1-1; D perhaps matches TRBD1 (5 bases). Per germline, CDR1 DFQATT and CDR2 SNEGSKA (reference sequence). The CDR3 loop spans 10 amino acids. With 5 bases removed from V and 7 bases from J, the gap between germline ends came to 8 bases. CDR3 sequence (DNA): TGCAGTGCTCTCGACAGTGAAGCTTTCTTT. Protein sequence: CSALDSEAFF.

J is TRBJ2-2 and V is TRBV18; 9 bases are shared with TRBD2. The J segment lost 3 bases and the V segment lost 4 bases, leaving 15 bases of the junction unmatched. The CDR3 covers 19 residues. The germline gives CDR1 KGHSH, CDR2 LQKENI. CDR3 nucleotide sequence: TGTGCCAGCTCACGGCCCCTAGCGGGACGAAAAAGGGACACCGGGGAGCTGTTTTTT. Translating gives CASSRPLAGRKRDTGELFF.

The J gene is TRBJ2-7, the V gene TRBV29-1; 8 nucleotides line up with TRBD1. Germline V gives CDR1 SQVTM, CDR2 ANQGSEA. This CDR3 spans 16 amino acids. V trimming: 5 bases; J trimming: 2 bases; junction bases outside the gene matches: 14. The DNA of the CDR3 is TGCAGCGTTCGAGGTGCTTGGACAGGGATAACCTACGAGCAGTACTTC. This encodes CSVRGAWTGITYEQYF.

The genes are TRBV6-6 and TRBJ2-7; unclear D gene. The length of the CDR3 is 13 residues. Germline V lookup: CDR1 MNHNY, CDR2 SVGAGI (reference sequence). V dropped 8 bases and J dropped 0 bases, with 11 bases sitting between them. Here the CDR3 reads CASRQSNSYEQYF. As DNA, the CDR3 is TGTGCCAGCCGCCAGAGTAACTCCTACGAGCAGTACTTC.

V gene TRBV5-6 combines with J gene TRBJ2-5, with 10 positions matching TRBD2. Trimming removed 0 bases from V and 11 bases from J; junction bases left unmatched: 7. CDR3 length: 14 residues. Germline loops: CDR1 SGHDT, CDR2 YYEEEE. The CDR3 DNA reads TGTGCCAGCAGCTTGGTAGCGGGAGGTTCGGAGCAGTACTTC. This encodes CASSLVAGGSEQYF.

This CDR3 reads CASRELAVDTQYF. CDR3 coding DNA: TGTGCCAGCAGAGAGCTAGCTGTGGATACGCAGTATTTT. The V and J genes are TRBV9 and TRBJ2-3; D might be TRBD2 (5 bases). Germline CDR1 reads SGDLS; CDR2 reads YYNGEE. The CDR3 contains 13 residues. V dropped 5 bases and J dropped 6 bases, with 13 bases sitting between them.

The chain has TRBV30 and TRBJ1-1; no clear D gene. V lost 7 bases to trimming and J lost 6 bases, with 18 bases between them. CDR1 is GTSNPN and CDR2 is SVGIG in the germline V gene (reference sequence). This CDR3 region has 13 residues. The CDR3 DNA reads as TGTGCCTACTTCGCCGAGGAGGGCGCTGAAGCTTTCTTT. This encodes CAYFAEEGAEAFF.

This clone was counted a few times. V gene TRBV2 combines with J gene TRBJ1-5, with D unresolved. Deletions cut 4 bases from V and 4 bases from J, with 8 bases between. CDR1 and CDR2 from the germline V gene are SNHLY and FYNNEI. The CDR3 sequence is 13 residues long. DNA for the CDR3: TGTGCCAGCAGTGGGAGCGTTAATCAGCCCCAGCATTTT. Its translation is CASSGSVNQPQHF.

The rearrangement joins TRBV10-2 to TRBJ2-7, with a possible D match to TRBD1 (6 bases). The CDR3 loop spans 14 amino acids. The germline V gene has CDR1 WSHSY and CDR2 SAAADI. V was pared by 3 bases and J by 2 bases, with 11 bases between. This CDR3 is CASSEMGTPYEQYF. The CDR3 nucleotides are TGCGCCAGCAGTGAAATGGGGACACCCTACGAGCAGTACTTC.

The chain joins TRBV29-1 to TRBJ2-3; no reliable D call. V was clipped by 4 bases and J by 3 bases, with 17 bases between them. Per the germline V gene, CDR1 is SQVTM and CDR2 is ANQGSEA. The length of the CDR3 is 15 residues. The CDR3 region is CSVGPYLGITDTQYF. The CDR3 nucleotides are TGCAGCGTTGGCCCCTATCTGGGGATTACAGATACGCAGTATTTT.

The CDR3 protein is CASSRTGSSYEQYF. In nucleotides, the CDR3 is TGTGCCAGCAGCCGGACAGGGAGCTCCTACGAGCAGTACTTC. This rearrangement joins TRBV27 to TRBJ2-7, with 8 positions matching TRBD1. J gave up 0 bases and V 6 bases, and 4 bases lay outside the gene matches. Germline CDR1 reads MNHEY; CDR2 reads SMNVEV (reference sequence). The CDR3 totals 14 residues.

The rearrangement links TRBV30 to TRBJ2-7; 7 nucleotides line up with TRBD1. Trimming cost V 5 bases and J 2 bases; bases outside gene matches: 6. The CDR3 loop spans 13 amino acids. Looked up from germline, CDR1 is GTSNPN and CDR2 is SVGIG (reference sequence). In DNA, the CDR3 is TGTGCCTGGGCCGGGACAGATCCCTACGAGCAGTACTTC. This gives the protein CAWAGTDPYEQYF. Looking up the rest from reference TRBV30 and TRBJ2-7 gives the full variable domain: SQTIHQWPATLVQPVGSPLSLECTVEGTSNPNLYWYRQAAGRGLQLLFYSVGIGQISSEVPQNLSASRPQDRQFILSSKKLLLSDSGFYLCAWAGTDPYEQYFGPGTRLTVT.

The chain joins TRBV25-1 to TRBJ2-7, with TRBD2 identical over 7 bases. Germline trimming cut 4 bases from V and 4 bases from J; bases unmatched to any gene: 4. The CDR3 spans 13 residues. The germline V gene has CDR1 MGHDK and CDR2 SYGVNS. The CDR3: CASSVAGVYEQYF. Here the CDR3 DNA reads TGTGCCAGCAGTGTGGCGGGAGTATACGAGCAGTACTTC.

This clone was counted a few times. The chain is built from TRBV30 and TRBJ1-1, with D possibly being TRBD1 (5 bases). The germline gives CDR1 GTSNPN, CDR2 SVGIG (reference sequence). CDR3 length: 12 amino acids. Trimming removed 4 bases from V and 5 bases from J, with 11 bases in between. This chain's CDR3 is CAWTGSVTEAFF. CDR3 in DNA: TGTGCCTGGACAGGGAGTGTTACTGAAGCTTTCTTT.

This clone was observed a few times. This chain connects TRBV28 to TRBJ1-5, with 11 bases aligning to TRBD1. In germline, CDR1 is MDHEN, CDR2 SYDVKM. With V trimmed by 7 bases and J by 7 bases, 15 bases remained unmatched. The CDR3 is made up of 17 amino acids. As DNA, the CDR3 is TGTGCCAGCACCCCCCCCGCGGGACAGGGGGTACGGCAGCCCCAGCATTTT. Translated, it gives CASTPPAGQGVRQPQHF.

The V call is TRBV19, the J call TRBJ1-2; 10 bases match TRBD1. Losses at the gene ends were 5 bases for V and 0 bases for J; bases not matched to a gene: 0. CDR3 length equals 14 residues. CDR1 is LNHDA, CDR2 SQIVND, per germline (reference sequence). The CDR3 here is CASSGQGANYGYTF. CDR3 DNA: TGTGCCAGTAGTGGACAGGGGGCTAACTATGGCTACACCTTC.

The chain recombines TRBV28 with TRBJ1-1, with a weak D call TRBD1 (5 bases). Germline loops: CDR1 MDHEN, CDR2 SYDVKM. V was cut by 1 base and J by 8 bases, with 11 bases left in between. The CDR3 is made up of 13 amino acids. CDR3 region: CASSLLGQGEAFF. CDR3 bases: TGTGCCAGCAGTTTATTGGGGCAGGGAGAAGCTTTCTTT. The full variable domain, in which reference TRBV28 and TRBJ1-1 provide the parts outside the CDR3, is DVKVTQSSRYLVKRTGEKVFLECVQDMDHENMFWYRQDPGLGLRLIYFSYDVKMKEKGDIPEGYSVSREKKERFSLILESASTNQTSMYLCASSLLGQGEAFFGQGTRLTVV.